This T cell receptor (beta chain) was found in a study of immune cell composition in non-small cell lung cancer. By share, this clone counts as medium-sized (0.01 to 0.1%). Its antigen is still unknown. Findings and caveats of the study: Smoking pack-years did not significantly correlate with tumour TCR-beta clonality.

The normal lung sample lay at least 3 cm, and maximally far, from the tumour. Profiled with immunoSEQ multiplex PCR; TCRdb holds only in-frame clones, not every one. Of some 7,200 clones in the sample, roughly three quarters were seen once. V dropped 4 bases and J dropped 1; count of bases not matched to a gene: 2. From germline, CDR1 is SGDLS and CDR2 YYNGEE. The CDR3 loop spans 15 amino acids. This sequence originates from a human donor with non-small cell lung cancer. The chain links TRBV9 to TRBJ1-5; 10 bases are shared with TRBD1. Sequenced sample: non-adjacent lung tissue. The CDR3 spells CASSRQGASNQPQHF. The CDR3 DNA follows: TGTGCCAGCAGCAGACAGGGGGCGAGCAATCAGCCCCAGCATTTT.